The following is a T cell receptor (beta chain) sequence with its context. Its antigen is undetermined. This sample is drawn from a study of T-cell memory formation after mild COVID-19. Study at large: Most TCR clusters belonged to a single donor.

The ends were cut back, 1 base at V and 2 bases at J, with 4 bases in the middle. This CDR3 contains 13 residues. Germline CDR1 LNHNV, CDR2 YYDKDF (reference sequence). General study results and limits: A subset of responding clones appeared in pre-infection memory, suggesting cross-reactive memory joined. Later expanders leaned CD4+, whereas day 15 to 85 contracting clones were balanced CD4/CD8.

TCRdb re-called the 5' RACE reads with MiXCR, one entry per CDR3 protein. This sample has about 190,000 distinct CDR3 sequences; roughly 30% occur once, and the top ten carry around 10%. Sequenced sample: PBMCs or a T cell subset sorted from them (not recorded which). This chain connects TRBV15 to TRBJ2-3; D ambiguous. The TCR was taken from an adult woman who had mild COVID-19 (a few samples of this study predate the infection). Cell type and time point are not known. This CDR3 reads CATSRATTDTQYF. The CDR3 nucleotides read TGTGCCACCAGCAGAGCGACCACAGATACGCAGTATTTT.